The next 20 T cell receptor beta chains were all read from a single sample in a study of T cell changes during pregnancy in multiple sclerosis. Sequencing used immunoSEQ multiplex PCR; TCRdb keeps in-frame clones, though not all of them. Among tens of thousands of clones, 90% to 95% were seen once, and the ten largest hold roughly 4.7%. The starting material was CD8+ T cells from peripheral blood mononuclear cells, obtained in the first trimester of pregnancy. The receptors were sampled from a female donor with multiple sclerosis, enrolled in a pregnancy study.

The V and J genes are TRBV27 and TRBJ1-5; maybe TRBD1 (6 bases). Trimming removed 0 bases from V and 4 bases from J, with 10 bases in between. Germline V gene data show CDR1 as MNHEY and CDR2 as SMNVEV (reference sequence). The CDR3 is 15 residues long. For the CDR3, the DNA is TGTGCCAGCAGTTTATCCTCGGGACAAAATCAGCCCCAGCATTTT. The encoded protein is CASSLSSGQNQPQHF.

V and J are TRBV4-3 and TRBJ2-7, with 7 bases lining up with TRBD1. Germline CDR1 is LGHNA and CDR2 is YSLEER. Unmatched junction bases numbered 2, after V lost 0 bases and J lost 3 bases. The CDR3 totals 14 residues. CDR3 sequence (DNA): TGCGCCAGCAGCCAAGAGACAGGGCGCTACGAGCAGTACTTC. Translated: CASSQETGRYEQYF.

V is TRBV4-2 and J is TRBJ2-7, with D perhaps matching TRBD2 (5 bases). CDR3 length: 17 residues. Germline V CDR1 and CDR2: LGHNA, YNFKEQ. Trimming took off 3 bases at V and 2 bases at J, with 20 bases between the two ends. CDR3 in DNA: TGTGCCAGCAGCCACCCGGGAAGGACGGCTGATCCCTACGAGCAGTACTTC. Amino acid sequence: CASSHPGRTADPYEQYF.

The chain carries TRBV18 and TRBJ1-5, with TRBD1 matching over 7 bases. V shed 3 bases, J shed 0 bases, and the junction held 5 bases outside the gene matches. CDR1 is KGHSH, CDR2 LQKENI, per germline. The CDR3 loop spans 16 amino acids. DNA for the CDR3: TGTGCCAGCTCACCGTCCGGGACAGCTAGCAATCAGCCCCAGCATTTT. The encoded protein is CASSPSGTASNQPQHF. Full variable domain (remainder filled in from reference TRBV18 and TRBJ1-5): NAGVMQNPRHLVRRRGQEARLRCSPMKGHSHVYWYRQLPEEGLKFMVYLQKENIIDESGMPKERFSAEFPKEGPSILRIQQVVRGDSAAYFCASSPSGTASNQPQHFGDGTRLSIL.

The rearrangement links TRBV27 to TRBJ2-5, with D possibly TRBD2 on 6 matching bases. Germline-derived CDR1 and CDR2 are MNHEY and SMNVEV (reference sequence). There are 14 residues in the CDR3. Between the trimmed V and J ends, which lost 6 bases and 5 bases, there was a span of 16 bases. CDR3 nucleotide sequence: TGTGCCAGCAGGGATGCGGGGTTCGGGGAGACCCAGTACTTC. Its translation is CASRDAGFGETQYF.

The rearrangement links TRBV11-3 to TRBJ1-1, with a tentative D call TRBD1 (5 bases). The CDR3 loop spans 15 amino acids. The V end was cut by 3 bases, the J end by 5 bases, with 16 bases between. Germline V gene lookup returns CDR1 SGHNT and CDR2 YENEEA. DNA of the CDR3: TGTGCCAGCAGCTTGGGATCAGGGTTTCGGACTGAAGCTTTCTTT. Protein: CASSLGSGFRTEAFF. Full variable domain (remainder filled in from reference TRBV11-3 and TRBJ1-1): EAGVVQSPRYKIIEKKQPVAFWCNPISGHNTLYWYLQNLGQGPELLIRYENEEAVDDSQLPKDRFSAERLKGVDSTLKIQPAELGDSAVYLCASSLGSGFRTEAFFGQGTRLTVV.

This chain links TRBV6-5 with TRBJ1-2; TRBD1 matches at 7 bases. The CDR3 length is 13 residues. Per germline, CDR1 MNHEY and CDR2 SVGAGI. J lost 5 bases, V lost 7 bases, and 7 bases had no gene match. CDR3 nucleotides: TGTGCCAGCACCCTAACCAGGGGGTATGGCTACACCTTC. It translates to CASTLTRGYGYTF.

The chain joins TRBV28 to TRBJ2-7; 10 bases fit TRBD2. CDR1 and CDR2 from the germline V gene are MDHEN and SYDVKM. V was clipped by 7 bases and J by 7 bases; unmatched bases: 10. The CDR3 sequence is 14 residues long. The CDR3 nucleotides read TGTGCCAGCAACCAAGCGGGAGGGCCTATGGAGCAGTACTTC. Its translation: CASNQAGGPMEQYF.

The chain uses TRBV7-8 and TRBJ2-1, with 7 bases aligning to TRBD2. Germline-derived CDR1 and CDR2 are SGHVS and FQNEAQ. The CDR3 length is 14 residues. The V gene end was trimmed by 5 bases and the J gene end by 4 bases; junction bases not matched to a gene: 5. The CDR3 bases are TGTGCCAGCAGCCGGGAGGCCCTATACAATGAGCAGTTCTTC. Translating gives CASSREALYNEQFF.

In DNA, the CDR3 is TGTGCCAGCAGCGTAGCGGGGAACACTGAAGCTTTCTTT. Protein product: CASSVAGNTEAFF. The chain is built from TRBV9 and TRBJ1-1; D is undetermined. Per germline, CDR1 SGDLS and CDR2 YYNGEE. Trimming stripped 0 bases from V and 1 base from J, with 4 bases between. This CDR3 contains 13 residues.

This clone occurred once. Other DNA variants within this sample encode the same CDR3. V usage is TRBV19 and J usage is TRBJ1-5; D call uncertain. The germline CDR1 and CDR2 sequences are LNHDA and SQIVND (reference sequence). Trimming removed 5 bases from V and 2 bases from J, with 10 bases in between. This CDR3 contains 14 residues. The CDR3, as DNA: TGTGCCAGTAGTGTGGCAGGCGGCAATCAGCCCCAGCATTTT. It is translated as CASSVAGGNQPQHF.

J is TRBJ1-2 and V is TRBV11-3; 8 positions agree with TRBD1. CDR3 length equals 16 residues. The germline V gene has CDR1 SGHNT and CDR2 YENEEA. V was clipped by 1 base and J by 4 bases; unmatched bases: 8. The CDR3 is CASSLGPQGAPYGYTF. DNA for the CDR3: TGTGCCAGCAGCTTAGGGCCTCAGGGGGCGCCCTATGGCTACACCTTC.

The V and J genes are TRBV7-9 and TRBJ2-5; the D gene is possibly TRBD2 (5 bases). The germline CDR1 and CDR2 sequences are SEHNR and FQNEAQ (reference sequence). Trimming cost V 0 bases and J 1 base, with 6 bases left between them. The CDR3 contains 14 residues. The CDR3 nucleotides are TGTGCCAGCAGCTTAGCTAGCGCCCAAGAGACCCAGTACTTC. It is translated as CASSLASAQETQYF.

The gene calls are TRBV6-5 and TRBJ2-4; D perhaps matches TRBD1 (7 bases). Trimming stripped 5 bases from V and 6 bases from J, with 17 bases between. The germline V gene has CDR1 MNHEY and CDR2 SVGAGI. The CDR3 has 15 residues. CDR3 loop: CASSPSAGQRNIQYF. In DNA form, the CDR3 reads TGTGCCAGCAGTCCCTCCGCGGGACAGAGAAACATTCAGTACTTC.

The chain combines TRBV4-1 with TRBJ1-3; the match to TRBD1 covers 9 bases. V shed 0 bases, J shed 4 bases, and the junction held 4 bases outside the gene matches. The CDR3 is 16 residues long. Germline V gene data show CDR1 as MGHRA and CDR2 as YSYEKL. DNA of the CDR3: TGCGCCAGCAGCCAAGATGGGACAGGGAGAGGAAACACCATATATTTT. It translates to CASSQDGTGRGNTIYF.

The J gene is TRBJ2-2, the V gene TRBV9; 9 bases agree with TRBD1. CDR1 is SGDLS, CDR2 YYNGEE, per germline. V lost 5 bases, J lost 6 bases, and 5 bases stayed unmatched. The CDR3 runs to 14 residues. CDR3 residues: CASRGDREAGELFF. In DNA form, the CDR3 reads TGTGCCAGCAGGGGGGACAGGGAGGCCGGGGAGCTGTTTTTT. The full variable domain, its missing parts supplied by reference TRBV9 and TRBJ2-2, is DSGVTQTPKHLITATGQRVTLRCSPRSGDLSVYWYQQSLDQGLQFLIQYYNGEERAKGNILERFSAQQFPDLHSELNLSSLELGDSALYFCASRGDREAGELFFGEGSRLTVL.

In nucleotides, the CDR3 is TGTGCCAGCAGCTTCGCTCCGGGTCGGTTCTTC. Its protein is CASSFAPGRFF. The chain is built from TRBV7-9 and TRBJ2-1; D not resolved. V was trimmed by 3 bases and J by 15 bases, leaving 12 bases between them. The germline V gene encodes CDR1 SEHNR and CDR2 FQNEAQ (reference sequence). This CDR3 spans 11 amino acids.

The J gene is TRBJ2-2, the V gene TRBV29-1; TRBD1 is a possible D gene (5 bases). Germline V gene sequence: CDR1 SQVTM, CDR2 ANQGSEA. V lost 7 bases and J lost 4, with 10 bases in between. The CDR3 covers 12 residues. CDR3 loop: CSGRAPTGELFF. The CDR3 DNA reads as TGCAGCGGCAGGGCCCCCACCGGGGAGCTGTTTTTT.

CDR3: CASRIGTGRVGYNEQFF. The CDR3 DNA reads as TGTGCCAGCCGTATAGGGACAGGGAGAGTGGGGTACAATGAGCAGTTCTTC. The chain couples TRBV27 to TRBJ2-1; the match to TRBD1 covers 9 bases. This CDR3 region has 17 residues. V was pared by 8 bases and J by 4 bases, with 15 bases of the junction left unmatched. CDR1 and CDR2 from the germline V gene are MNHEY and SMNVEV (reference sequence).

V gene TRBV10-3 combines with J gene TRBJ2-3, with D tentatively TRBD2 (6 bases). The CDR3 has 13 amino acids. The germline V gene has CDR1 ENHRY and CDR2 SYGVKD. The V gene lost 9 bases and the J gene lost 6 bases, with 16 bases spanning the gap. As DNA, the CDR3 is TGTGCCATAACCGGGACTCTAGGGGATACGCAGTATTTT. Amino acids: CAITGTLGDTQYF.